The present TCR beta chain was sequenced within a study of control samples from healthy donors and cancer patients. Profiling relied on immunoSEQ multiplex PCR, and the TCRdb table lists in-frame clones only, not all of them. The sample has roughly 76,000 clones, under 95% seen once. Germline V gives CDR1 MNHEY, CDR2 SVGEGT. The CDR3 length is 13 residues. V dropped 4 bases and J dropped 3 bases, with 9 bases sitting between them. The genes are TRBV6-2 or TRBV6-3 and TRBJ1-2, with D tentatively TRBD1 (5 bases). Specimen: PBMCs. The receptor was derived from a woman aged 40-49 years with lung cancer. This CDR3 reads CASSLTGYYGYTF. CDR3 bases: TGTGCCAGCAGTTTAACAGGCTACTATGGCTACACCTTC.